The 20 T cell receptor beta chains presented below share a single source sample, sequenced in a study of response to subunit inactivated influenza vaccine. A single record per CDR3 protein comes from TCRdb applying MiXCR to the RT-PCR reads. The sample lists 500,000 to 550,000 distinct CDR3 sequences, around 21% occurring once. These data were also filed under a second study, of T cells expressing NK-cell markers. This second study says: TCR beta cDNA was generated via 5'RACE template switching incorporating UMIs.

The sequencing here drew on CD4+ T cells sorted from PBMCs, taken about 11 days after vaccination. These receptor sequences come from a man aged 45-65 years who received an inactivated influenza vaccine.

CDR3 protein: CAISPDRMNSPLHF. Written as DNA, the CDR3 is TGTGCCATCAGCCCGGACAGGATGAATTCACCCCTCCACTTT. This chain joins TRBV10-3 and TRBJ1-6, with 7 bases that match TRBD1. Germline V gene sequence: CDR1 ENHRY, CDR2 SYGVKD. CDR3 length equals 14 residues. After removal of 6 bases from V and 7 bases from J, the junction contained 6 bases not matched to a gene.

The J gene is TRBJ1-1, the V gene TRBV6-1; maybe TRBD1 (6 bases). Germline loops: CDR1 MNHNS, CDR2 SASEGT. This CDR3 contains 15 residues. V lost 4 bases to trimming and J lost 2 bases, with 14 bases between them. The CDR3 region has the DNA TGTGCCAGCAGTGCCTACCCAGGGGTTAACACTGAAGCTTTCTTT. This translates into CASSAYPGVNTEAFF.

The chain joins TRBV5-1 to TRBJ1-1, with TRBD1 identical over 8 bases. CDR3 length: 15 amino acids. V was pared by 3 bases and J by 1 base, with 5 bases of the junction left unmatched. In germline, CDR1 is SGHRS, CDR2 YFSETQ. The CDR3 protein is CASSSRTGRNTEAFF. In DNA form, the CDR3 reads TGCGCCAGCAGCTCCCGGACAGGGAGGAACACTGAAGCTTTCTTT.

The chain combines TRBV4-3 with TRBJ1-3, with D hard to call. V shed 0 bases and J shed 0 bases, with 6 bases lying between them. The germline V gene has CDR1 LGHNA and CDR2 YSLEER. The CDR3 runs to 15 residues. CDR3 sequence (DNA): TGCGCCAGCAGCCAAGACACATACTCTGGAAACACCATATATTTT. Protein: CASSQDTYSGNTIYF.

This clonotype was detected many times. The chain uses TRBV24-1 and TRBJ2-1; D gene ambiguous. This CDR3 has 13 residues. V lost 1 base and J lost 3, with 3 bases in between. In germline, CDR1 is KGHDR, CDR2 SFDVKD. As DNA, the CDR3 is TGTGCCACCAGTGATTTTAACTACAATGAGCAGTTCTTC. Protein product: CATSDFNYNEQFF.

This clonotype was seen a handful of times. The chain uses TRBV4-2 and TRBJ2-1; 8 bases align to TRBD2. The CDR3 spans 17 residues. CDR1 and CDR2 (germline): LGHNA, YNFKEQ. After removal of 4 bases from V and 2 bases from J, the junction contained 10 bases not matched to a gene. The CDR3 sequence: CASSPRSGAGAYNEQFF. DNA of the CDR3: TGTGCCAGCAGCCCTCGATCCGGAGCGGGGGCCTACAATGAGCAGTTCTTC.

This clonotype was observed a handful of times. This sequence joins TRBV28 and TRBJ1-2; D perhaps matches TRBD1 (5 bases). Germline values: CDR1 MDHEN, CDR2 SYDVKM. The CDR3 sequence is 14 residues long. Deletions cut 4 bases from V and 7 bases from J, with 16 bases between. The CDR3 loop reads CASSSPLQARGYTF. The CDR3 region has the DNA TGTGCCAGCAGTTCCCCTCTACAGGCCCGTGGCTACACCTTC.

This clonotype was counted a few times. The V and J genes are TRBV2 and TRBJ2-3, with TRBD2 matching 7 bases. The CDR3 length is 14 residues. Germline CDR1 SNHLY, CDR2 FYNNEI. Germline trimming cut 11 bases from V and 1 base from J; bases unmatched to any gene: 9. The CDR3 coding sequence is TGTGCCTCGAAGCGCGCGGGAGGCACAGATACGCAGTATTTT. Translation: CASKRAGGTDTQYF.

This sequence joins TRBV2 and TRBJ1-1; D gene unclear. The CDR3 loop spans 14 amino acids. Trimming left V 3 bases short and J 1 base short, with 9 bases between. CDR1 and CDR2 from the germline V gene are SNHLY and FYNNEI. Written as DNA, the CDR3 is TGTGCCAGCAGTGATTTTGCGGGGAACACTGAAGCTTTCTTT. It encodes CASSDFAGNTEAFF.

V gene TRBV20-1 combines with J gene TRBJ1-4; TRBD1 might be the D (5 bases). This CDR3 comprises 12 residues. Germline-derived CDR1 and CDR2 are DFQATT and SNEGSKA (reference sequence). V was pared by 2 bases and J by 8 bases, with 9 bases between. This chain's CDR3 is CSARQGTEKLFF. CDR3 nucleotides: TGCAGTGCTAGACAGGGCACGGAAAAACTGTTTTTT.

The chain carries TRBV5-6 and TRBJ2-7; D is undetermined. Germline loops: CDR1 SGHDT, CDR2 YYEEEE. CDR3 size: 14 residues. Trimming took off 2 bases at V and 0 bases at J, with 9 bases between the two ends. CDR3 bases: TGTGCCAGCAGCTTTCGGTACAGCTCCTACGAGCAGTACTTC. Its protein product is CASSFRYSSYEQYF.

This chain connects TRBV12-3 or TRBV12-4 to TRBJ1-1; weak D call: TRBD1 (6 bases). The CDR3 has 14 residues. V gave up 3 bases and J gave up 10 bases, with 18 bases separating them. The DNA for the CDR3 is TGTGCCAGCAGTTTGGGGGACACTCCGTGGCGAGCTTTCTTT. Amino acid sequence: CASSLGDTPWRAFF.

This clonotype was counted many times. This rearrangement joins TRBV12-3 or TRBV12-4 to TRBJ2-6, with D possibly TRBD1 on 5 matching bases. CDR3 length: 15 amino acids. V shed 5 bases and J shed 2 bases, with 10 bases lying between them. The CDR3 protein is CASSPTVTGANVLTF. The CDR3 DNA reads TGTGCCAGCAGTCCGACAGTAACTGGGGCCAACGTCCTGACTTTC.

The chain couples TRBV12-3 or TRBV12-4 to TRBJ2-1; 7 bases match TRBD1. Trimming removed 6 bases from V and 4 bases from J; junction bases left unmatched: 6. The CDR3 has 14 residues. The CDR3 reads CASSRGQEYNEQFF. The CDR3 DNA reads TGTGCCAGCAGCCGAGGACAGGAGTACAATGAGCAGTTCTTC.

This rearrangement joins TRBV30 to TRBJ2-3, with D possibly called TRBD1 or TRBD2 (5 bases each). Trimming cost V 5 bases and J 10 bases, with 10 bases left between them. The CDR3 sequence is 10 residues long. Germline CDR1 GTSNPN, CDR2 SVGIG (reference sequence). CDR3 sequence reads: CAWGDASQYF. CDR3 bases: TGTGCCTGGGGGGACGCGTCGCAGTATTTT. Together with reference TRBV30 and TRBJ2-3, the CDR3 gives the full variable domain: SQTIHQWPATLVQPVGSPLSLECTVEGTSNPNLYWYRQAAGRGLQLLFYSVGIGQISSEVPQNLSASRPQDRQFILSSKKLLLSDSGFYLCAWGDASQYFGPGTRLTVL.

This clonotype was seen a few times. V and J are TRBV20-1 and TRBJ2-1; maybe TRBD2 (5 bases). V was trimmed by 3 bases and J by 0 bases, leaving 15 bases between them. Looked up from germline, CDR1 is DFQATT and CDR2 is SNEGSKA (reference sequence). The CDR3 consists of 16 residues. The CDR3 loop is CSARGVPSISYNEQFF. CDR3 DNA sequence: TGCAGTGCTAGGGGAGTTCCCAGTATCTCCTACAATGAGCAGTTCTTC.

The chain recombines TRBV7-6 with TRBJ2-7; D gene uncertain. The CDR3 loop spans 15 amino acids. With 5 bases removed from V and 0 bases from J, the gap between germline ends came to 14 bases. Germline lookup yields CDR1 SGHVS and CDR2 FNYEAQ. The CDR3 reads CASSRHSRPSYEQYF. The CDR3 DNA reads TGTGCCAGCAGCCGACATTCTAGGCCCTCCTACGAGCAGTACTTC.

The chain uses TRBV5-1 and TRBJ1-5, with 9 bases matching TRBD1. The germline V gene has CDR1 SGHRS and CDR2 YFSETQ. CDR3 length: 14 residues. The junction had 9 bases not matched to a gene; V was cut back by 3 bases and J by 11 bases. DNA of the CDR3: TGCGCCAGCAGCTCGGGACAGGGAGGTCAAGCCCAGCATTTT. Residues: CASSSGQGGQAQHF. Full variable domain (outside the CDR3, taken from reference TRBV5-1 and TRBJ1-5): KAGVTQTPRYLIKTRGQQVTLSCSPISGHRSVSWYQQTPGQGLQFLFEYFSETQRNKGNFPGRFSGRQFSNSRSEMNVSTLELGDSALYLCASSSGQGGQAQHFGDGTRLSIL.

This chain connects TRBV28 to TRBJ2-3; TRBD1 matches 9 bases. The CDR3 is made up of 16 amino acids. J was trimmed by 3 bases and V by 4 bases; bases with no gene match: 8. CDR1 is MDHEN, CDR2 SYDVKM, per germline. CDR3 in amino acids: CASSSKPGQGTDTQYF. The CDR3, as DNA: TGTGCCAGCAGTTCGAAGCCGGGACAGGGAACAGATACGCAGTATTTT.

V is TRBV28 and J is TRBJ2-1; tentative D call: TRBD2 (6 bases). With 6 bases removed from V and 5 bases from J, the gap between germline ends came to 17 bases. CDR3 length: 15 amino acids. CDR1 MDHEN and CDR2 SYDVKM come from the germline V gene. The CDR3, as DNA: TGTGCCAGCAGGCCCGGCGGGATGAAAAACAATGAGCAGTTCTTC. It codes for CASRPGGMKNNEQFF.